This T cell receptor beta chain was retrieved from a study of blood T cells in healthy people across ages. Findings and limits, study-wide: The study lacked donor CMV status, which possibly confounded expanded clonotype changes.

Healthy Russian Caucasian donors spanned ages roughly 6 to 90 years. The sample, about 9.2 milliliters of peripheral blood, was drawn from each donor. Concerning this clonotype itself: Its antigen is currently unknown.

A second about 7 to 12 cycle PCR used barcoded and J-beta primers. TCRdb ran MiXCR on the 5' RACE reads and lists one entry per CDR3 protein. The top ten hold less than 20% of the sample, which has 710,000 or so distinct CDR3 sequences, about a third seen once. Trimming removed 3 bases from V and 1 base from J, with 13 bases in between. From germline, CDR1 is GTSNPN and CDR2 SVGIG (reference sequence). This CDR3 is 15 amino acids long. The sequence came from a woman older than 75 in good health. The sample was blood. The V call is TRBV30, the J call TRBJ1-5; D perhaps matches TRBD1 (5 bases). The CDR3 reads CAWREKGWSNQPQHF. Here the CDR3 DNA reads TGTGCCTGGAGAGAAAAGGGGTGGAGCAATCAGCCCCAGCATTTT.